The rows below give T cell receptor beta chains drawn from one sample of a study of cytomegalovirus exposure and HLA in healthy donors. Sequenced by immunoSEQ multiplex PCR; TCRdb stores in-frame clones only, minus some. The sample has over 85,000 clones, around 83% seen once. Sequencing used PBMCs. All receptors come from a woman aged 55-75 years in good health and CMV-seropositive. CDR3s include the opening cysteine and the closing phenylalanine or tryptophan. Fields, in order: clone size, J gene, V gene, D gene, CDR3 protein, CDR3 DNA. The D gene is left open where the match is weak. Clone size is given for some rows only: seen once, a few or many times, or a class if the clone is expanded.

. | TRBJ2-7 | TRBV4-1 | TRBD2 | CASSQESLAGVYEQYF | TGCGCCAGCAGCCAAGAATCCCTAGCGGGTGTCTACGAGCAGTACTTC
. | TRBJ1-2 | TRBV28 | TRBD1 | CASSLPGTETARYYGYTF | TGTGCCAGCAGTTTACCAGGGACAGAGACCGCCCGGTACTATGGCTACACCTTC
once | TRBJ1-1 | TRBV6-5 | . | CASIRDGGTEAFF | TGTGCCAGCATTCGGGACGGGGGCACTGAAGCTTTCTTT
few | TRBJ1-4 | TRBV7-9 | TRBD1 | CASSLYGTGGEKLFF | TGTGCCAGCAGCTTATACGGGACAGGGGGCGAAAAACTGTTTTTT
. | TRBJ2-5 | TRBV4-1 | TRBD2 | CASSPTPSSGGQETQYF | TGCGCCAGCAGCCCGACCCCCTCTAGCGGGGGGCAAGAGACCCAGTACTTC
. | TRBJ1-2 | TRBV18 | . | CASSPGPGQDYGYTF | TGTGCCAGCTCGCCAGGACCGGGACAAGACTATGGCTACACCTTC
. | TRBJ1-6 | TRBV19 | . | CASSTRGPGDSPLHF | TGTGCCAGTAGTACCCGGGGCCCGGGAGATTCACCCCTCCACTTT
. | TRBJ2-4 | TRBV27 | TRBD1 | CASSDRDSKNIQYF | TGTGCCAGCAGTGACAGGGACAGTAAAAACATTCAGTACTTC
. | TRBJ2-7 | TRBV2 | TRBD1 | CASRGTGVYEQYF | TGTGCCAGCAGAGGGACAGGGGTCTACGAGCAGTACTTC
. | TRBJ2-7 | TRBV5-1 | TRBD2 | CASSLGPTGLAGSGRYEQYF | TGCGCCAGCAGCTTGGGGCCTACTGGACTAGCGGGGTCTGGGCGGTACGAGCAGTACTTC
. | TRBJ1-5 | TRBV6-5 | TRBD1 | CASNPTGGNQPQHF | TGTGCCAGCAATCCCACAGGGGGCAATCAGCCCCAGCATTTT
. | TRBJ1-3 | TRBV29-1 | . | CSVEWGPGNTIYF | TGCAGCGTCGAATGGGGGCCAGGAAACACCATATATTTT
. | TRBJ1-1 | TRBV5-4 | TRBD1 | CASSLRTGGYTEAFF | TGTGCCAGCAGCTTGAGGACAGGGGGATACACTGAAGCTTTCTTT
. | TRBJ2-7 | TRBV5-1 | TRBD1 | CASSPGQGIYEQYF | TGCGCCAGCAGCCCGGGACAGGGGATCTACGAGCAGTACTTC
. | TRBJ1-2 | TRBV5-1 | . | CASSFLTGPTNYGYTF | TGCGCCAGCAGCTTTTTGACAGGACCCACTAACTATGGCTACACCTTC
. | TRBJ2-5 | TRBV9 | . | CASSVLAEETQYF | TGTGCCAGCAGCGTATTAGCGGAAGAGACCCAGTACTTC
. | TRBJ2-7 | TRBV28 | . | CASSLLVLGVREQYF | TGTGCCAGCAGTTTATTAGTACTCGGTGTGCGCGAGCAGTACTTC
. | TRBJ2-3 | TRBV5-1 | TRBD2 | CASSLILAGSTDTQYF | TGCGCCAGCAGCCTAATCCTAGCGGGTAGCACAGATACGCAGTATTTT
. | TRBJ1-5 | TRBV6-6 | TRBD1 | CASSLGQGNQPQHF | TGTGCCAGCAGCCTGGGACAGGGTAATCAGCCCCAGCATTTT
. | TRBJ2-3 | TRBV7-2 | . | CASSERLLGGTDTQYF | TGTGCCAGCAGCGAAAGACTACTAGGAGGCACAGATACGCAGTATTTT
. | TRBJ2-2 | TRBV9 | TRBD2 | CASSVVGTTPLSGELFF | TGTGCCAGCAGCGTAGTAGGGACTACCCCCTTATCCGGGGAGCTGTTTTTT
. | TRBJ2-1 | TRBV9 | . | CASSVDGGGNNEQFF | TGTGCCAGCAGCGTAGACGGGGGTGGAAACAATGAGCAGTTCTTC
. | TRBJ2-7 | TRBV5-4 | TRBD2 | CASSLSGRDYEQYF | TGTGCCAGCAGCCTTAGCGGGAGAGACTACGAGCAGTACTTC
. | TRBJ2-5 | TRBV12-5 | TRBD1 | CASGKQGTETQYF | TGTGCTAGTGGTAAACAGGGGACAGAGACCCAGTACTTC
once | TRBJ2-5 | TRBV15 | . | CATSRELRGETQYF | TGTGCCACCAGCAGAGAGTTAAGGGGCGAGACCCAGTACTTC
. | TRBJ2-5 | TRBV13 | . | CASSLAGSFQAETQYF | TGTGCCAGCAGCTTAGCCGGCTCCTTCCAGGCGGAGACCCAGTACTTC
. | TRBJ2-7 | TRBV6-1 | . | CASSEAPREQYF | TGTGCCAGCAGTGAAGCCCCGCGGGAGCAGTACTTC
. | TRBJ2-1 | TRBV7-2 | TRBD2 | CASSPSVSGRAGEQFF | TGTGCCAGCAGCCCAAGCGTTAGCGGGAGGGCCGGTGAGCAGTTCTTC
. | TRBJ1-5 | TRBV4-2 | . | CASSQDSAGEPQHF | TGTGCCAGCAGCCAAGACTCTGCGGGGGAGCCCCAGCATTTT
once | TRBJ1-1 | TRBV29-1 | . | CSVDGRGTEAFF | TGCAGCGTTGATGGCAGGGGTACTGAAGCTTTCTTT
. | TRBJ2-7 | TRBV9 | TRBD2 | CASSSSGSSYEQYF | TGTGCCAGCAGTAGTAGCGGGAGCTCCTACGAGCAGTACTTC
once | TRBJ1-4 | TRBV25-1 | . | CASSESGWANEKLFF | TGTGCCAGCAGTGAATCGGGGTGGGCTAATGAAAAACTGTTTTTT
once | TRBJ1-3 | TRBV18 | TRBD1 | CASSPWDSSSGNTIYF | TGTGCCAGCTCACCGTGGGACAGTAGCTCTGGAAACACCATATATTTT
. | TRBJ2-5 | TRBV7-2 | TRBD2 | CASSSAGGLRGTQYF | TGTGCCAGCAGCTCGGCGGGAGGGTTAAGGGGGACCCAGTACTTC
. | TRBJ1-5 | TRBV7-2 | . | CASSFGDQPQHF | TGTGCCAGCAGCTTCGGAGATCAGCCCCAGCATTTT
. | TRBJ2-7 | TRBV15 | . | CATSRGGSSYEQYF | TGTGCCACCAGCAGAGGAGGGAGCTCCTACGAGCAGTACTTC
few | TRBJ2-1 | TRBV11-3 | . | CASSPTGSEQFF | TGTGCCAGCAGCCCCACAGGGAGTGAGCAGTTCTTC
. | TRBJ2-2 | TRBV5-1 | TRBD2 | CASSPRGSGGSNTGELFF | TGCGCCAGCAGCCCCCGGGGGAGTGGCGGGAGTAACACCGGGGAGCTGTTTTTT
. | TRBJ2-7 | TRBV18 | . | CASSPGQYEQYF | TGTGCCAGCTCACCAGGGCAGTACGAGCAGTACTTC
. | TRBJ2-1 | TRBV9 | . | CASSPGDIPSKFF | TGTGCCAGCAGCCCCGGGGATATCCCTTCGAAGTTCTTC
few | TRBJ2-1 | TRBV6-5 | . | CASSPGSFRYNEQFF | TGTGCCAGCAGTCCGGGGAGCTTCCGCTACAATGAGCAGTTCTTC
. | TRBJ2-1 | TRBV7-9 | . | CASSSGTAGGPEQFF | TGTGCCAGCAGCTCTGGGACAGCCGGAGGGCCGGAGCAGTTCTTC
once | TRBJ2-7 | TRBV30 | TRBD1 | CAWSVQGTGVREQYF | TGTGCCTGGAGTGTACAAGGGACAGGGGTTCGCGAGCAGTACTTC
once | TRBJ2-3 | TRBV6-5 | . | CASSYIRGAYGDTQYF | TGTGCCAGCAGTTACATCCGGGGAGCGTACGGGGATACGCAGTATTTT
. | TRBJ1-1 | TRBV2 | TRBD1 | CASSSLEGATEAFF | TGTGCCAGCAGTAGCCTGGAGGGGGCCACTGAAGCTTTCTTT
. | TRBJ1-1 | TRBV25-1 | . | CASSEWGGLATEAFF | TGTGCCAGCAGTGAATGGGGGGGGTTGGCCACTGAAGCTTTCTTT
. | TRBJ1-2 | TRBV7-9 | . | CASSPRGDISYGYTF | TGTGCCAGCAGCCCCCGGGGGGACATCAGTTATGGCTACACCTTC
. | TRBJ2-3 | TRBV7-9 | . | CASSPRDTAWGDTQYF | TGTGCCAGCAGCCCCCGGGACACAGCCTGGGGGGATACGCAGTATTTT
. | TRBJ1-1 | TRBV9 | . | CASSVDRSTEAFF | TGTGCCAGCAGCGTAGATCGTAGCACTGAAGCTTTCTTT
. | TRBJ1-2 | TRBV27 | TRBD1 | CASTSKTGKGYTF | TGTGCCAGCACATCGAAGACAGGGAAGGGCTACACCTTC
. | TRBJ2-2 | TRBV7-6 | . | CASSLGTRNTGELFF | TGTGCCAGCAGCTTGGGGACAAGGAACACCGGGGAGCTGTTTTTT